The 25 T cell receptor beta chains below come from one sample, sequenced in a study of blood T cells in healthy people across ages. A second PCR of 7 to 11 cycles used a sample-barcoded 5' primer and a J-beta primer mix. TCRdb passed the 5' RACE reads through MiXCR, listing each CDR3 protein once. In the table there are approximately 900,000 distinct CDR3 sequences, roughly 43% of which are singletons. Sequencing input: blood. These receptors originate from a man aged 25-40 years in good health.

This clonotype has more than one count but fewer than ten. V gene TRBV3-1 combines with J gene TRBJ1-4; D not certain. The CDR3 sequence is 13 residues long. The germline CDR1 and CDR2 sequences are LGHDT and YNNKEL (reference sequence). Trimming pared 4 bases from V and 8 bases from J, leaving 11 bases between. The CDR3: CASSRLAGEKLFF. The CDR3 coding sequence is TGTGCCAGCAGCCGGCTGGCGGGGGAAAAACTGTTTTTT.

The V gene is TRBV15, the J gene TRBJ1-1; D is possibly TRBD1 (6 bases). The V and J ends lost 6 bases and 4 bases respectively, with 12 bases between them. Germline CDR1 reads LNHNV; CDR2 reads YYDKDF (reference sequence). The CDR3 is 13 amino acids. This chain's CDR3 is CATRERGGTEAFF. The CDR3 coding sequence is TGTGCCACCAGAGAGAGGGGGGGCACTGAAGCTTTCTTT. Full variable domain (outside the CDR3, taken from reference TRBV15 and TRBJ1-1): DAMVIQNPRYQVTQFGKPVTLSCSQTLNHNVMYWYQQKSSQAPKLLFHYYDKDFNNEADTPDNFQSRRPNTSFCFLDIRSPGLGDTAMYLCATRERGGTEAFFGQGTRLTVV.

The chain is built from TRBV25-1 and TRBJ2-7; unclear D gene. The V gene lost 1 base and the J gene lost 5 bases, with 3 bases spanning the gap. CDR3 length equals 11 residues. Germline CDR1 MGHDK, CDR2 SYGVNS. This chain's CDR3 is CASSEWDEQYF. CDR3 coding DNA: TGTGCCAGCAGTGAATGGGACGAGCAGTACTTC.

About this clonotype itself: The conserved phenylalanine or tryptophan normally closing the CDR3 is absent here, so this likely arose from a read error. The chain carries TRBV29-1 and TRBJ2-3; 9 bases are a match to TRBD2. Trimming cost V 4 bases and J 5 bases; bases outside gene matches: 4. The CDR3 is made up of 13 amino acids. Germline V lookup: CDR1 SQVTM, CDR2 ANQGSEA. The CDR3 DNA reads as TGCAGCGTTGCCGGGACTAGCCAAGATACGCAGTATTTG. This translates into CSVAGTSQDTQYL.

The genes are TRBV3-1 and TRBJ1-6, with D possibly matching TRBD1 (6 bases). The V gene lost 3 bases and the J gene lost 7 bases, with 10 bases spanning the gap. Germline loops: CDR1 LGHDT, CDR2 YNNKEL (reference sequence). This CDR3 comprises 14 residues. Here the CDR3 DNA reads TGTGCCAGCAGCCAGGGAGGACAGAATTCACCCCTCCACTTT. It is translated as CASSQGGQNSPLHF.

A word on this clonotype: A much bigger clone sits one base away, suggesting this may be a read error. CDR3: CASSDLPYNEQFF. CDR3 bases: TGTGCCAGCAGCGACCTGCCTTACAATGAGCAGTTCTTC. The chain joins TRBV5-6 to TRBJ2-1; D is ambiguous. Germline lookup yields CDR1 SGHDT and CDR2 YYEEEE. This CDR3 is 13 amino acids long. Trimming left V 4 bases short and J 4 bases short, with 9 bases between.

Turning to this clonotype: With a much larger clone just one base away, this may be a read error. V is TRBV14 and J is TRBJ2-4, with TRBD2 matching 10 bases. V lost 2 bases to trimming and J lost 13 bases; unmatched junction nucleotides: 11. Germline V gene sequence: CDR1 SGHDN, CDR2 FVKESK. This CDR3 contains 15 residues. CDR3 sequence: CASSQTLAGVYGQYF. CDR3 DNA sequence: TGTGCCAGCAGCCAAACCCTAGCGGGGGTCTACGGGCAGTACTTC.

As to this clonotype: Sequence at one end of the junction differs from germline and may be a read error. This chain uses TRBV12-3 or TRBV12-4 with TRBJ1-5; 7 bases line up with TRBD1. This CDR3 is 14 amino acids long. The CDR3 region is CASSIQGDNRPQHF. In DNA, the CDR3 is TGTGCCAGCAGTATTCAGGGGGATAATCGGCCCCAGCATTTT.

In regard to this clonotype: An end of the junction differs from the germline gene, which may be a read error. The chain combines TRBV4-2 with TRBJ1-5; D not resolved. Germline assignment: CDR1 LGHNA and CDR2 YNFKEQ. The CDR3 extends over 15 amino acids. In DNA, the CDR3 is TGTGCCAGCAGCCAAGGGGTTTCGGGCAATCTGCCCCAGCATTTT. This encodes CASSQGVSGNLPQHF.

Remarks on this clonotype: One end of the junction does not line up with germline, which may come from a read error. The J gene is TRBJ2-7, the V gene TRBV25-1; 9 bases are a match to TRBD1. This CDR3 is built from 15 residues. Germline CDR1 reads MGHDK; CDR2 reads SYGVNS. DNA of the CDR3: TGTGTCAGCAGTACCCACTGGACAGGGGCGAACGAGCAGTACTTC. As protein: CVSSTHWTGANEQYF.

This clonotype was found many times. This chain uses TRBV6-6 with TRBJ2-7; TRBD1 matches 7 bases. Losses at the gene ends were 5 bases for V and 6 bases for J; bases not matched to a gene: 10. From germline, CDR1 is MNHNY and CDR2 SVGAGI (reference sequence). The CDR3 has 14 residues. The CDR3 is CASSHGTAKTEQYF. For the CDR3, the DNA is TGTGCCAGCAGTCATGGGACAGCTAAAACCGAGCAGTACTTC.

This clonotype has just one count. The V call is TRBV27, the J call TRBJ2-4; 9 bases agree with TRBD1. The end of the DNA aligns better with TRBJ2-7, so the J call may be wrong. There are 14 residues in the CDR3. Germline CDR1 reads MNHEY; CDR2 reads SMNVEV (reference sequence). This chain's CDR3 is CASSFWDRVNEQYF. The CDR3 DNA is TGTGCCAGCAGTTTCTGGGACAGGGTGAACGAGCAGTACTTC.

This clonotype was observed a few times. The CDR3 DNA sequence: TGTGCCAGCAGTTCAGGGCCCTCAGGCTATGGCTACACCTTC. This gives the protein CASSSGPSGYGYTF. The V and J genes are TRBV28 and TRBJ1-2; TRBD1 might be the D (5 bases). CDR1 and CDR2 (germline): MDHEN, SYDVKM. V shed 4 bases and J shed 4 bases, with 13 bases lying between them. The CDR3 runs to 14 residues.

The chain uses TRBV29-1 and TRBJ2-7, with D possibly being TRBD1 (5 bases). Germline loops: CDR1 SQVTM, CDR2 ANQGSEA. The V and J ends lost 4 bases and 2 bases respectively, with 12 bases between them. CDR3 length: 13 amino acids. CDR3 region: CSVGAGMTYEQYF. The CDR3 nucleotides are TGCAGCGTTGGGGCAGGGATGACCTACGAGCAGTACTTC.

V usage is TRBV5-1 and J usage is TRBJ1-1; maybe TRBD1 (5 bases). Germline CDR1 and CDR2: SGHRS and YFSETQ. CDR3 size: 17 residues. V lost 0 bases and J 1 base, leaving 16 bases between the germline ends. The CDR3 coding sequence is TGCGCCAGCAGCTTGGGGTGTGCGGGCAGGGAGAACACTGAAGCTTTCTTT. Protein: CASSLGCAGRENTEAFF. The whole variable domain, filled in from reference TRBV5-1 and TRBJ1-1, reads KAGVTQTPRYLIKTRGQQVTLSCSPISGHRSVSWYQQTPGQGLQFLFEYFSETQRNKGNFPGRFSGRQFSNSRSEMNVSTLELGDSALYLCASSLGCAGRENTEAFFGQGTRLTVV.

This chain links TRBV7-3 with TRBJ2-1; possible D gene TRBD2, 5 bases. The CDR3 spans 15 residues. Per germline, CDR1 SGHTA and CDR2 FQGTGA. Between the trimmed V and J ends, which lost 1 base and 6 bases, there was a span of 13 bases. This CDR3 is CASSLSGSEGNEQFF. The CDR3, as DNA: TGTGCCAGCAGCTTAAGTGGGAGTGAGGGCAATGAGCAGTTCTTC.

The chain recombines TRBV2 with TRBJ2-4; D perhaps matches TRBD1 (5 bases). Trimming took 8 bases from V and 0 from J, leaving 11 bases between them. Germline CDR1 SNHLY, CDR2 FYNNEI. This CDR3 comprises 14 residues. As DNA, the CDR3 is TGTGCCAGCGTACAGGATGTAGCCAAAAACATTCAGTACTTC. This gives the protein CASVQDVAKNIQYF.

This clonotype has more than one count but fewer than ten. The gene calls are TRBV5-5 and TRBJ2-3, with D possibly TRBD2 on 5 matching bases. The CDR3 extends over 12 amino acids. Trimming stripped 0 bases from V and 6 bases from J, with 5 bases between. CDR1 is SGHKS, CDR2 YYEKEE, per germline (reference sequence). The CDR3 region has the DNA TGTGCCAGCAGCTTGGAGCGGGATACGCAGTATTTT. Protein sequence: CASSLERDTQYF.

V is TRBV20-1 and J is TRBJ1-6; D is unresolved. The germline V gene encodes CDR1 DFQATT and CDR2 SNEGSKA (reference sequence). The CDR3 has 11 residues. V lost 2 bases and J 14 bases, leaving 10 bases between the germline ends. The CDR3 DNA reads TGCAGTGCTAGAACACTCGGGGCCCTCCACTTT. Protein: CSARTLGALHF.

This clonotype has a count of ten or more. The chain links TRBV12-3 or TRBV12-4 to TRBJ2-3, with no clear D. The CDR3 sequence is 11 residues long. Between the trimmed V and J ends, which lost 8 bases and 6 bases, there was a span of 9 bases. CDR3 DNA: TGTGCCAGCGTCGCCCGGGATACGCAGTATTTT. It codes for CASVARDTQYF.

This clonotype appeared a few times. This sequence joins TRBV3-1 and TRBJ2-1, with a tentative D call TRBD1 (6 bases). Germline V gene lookup returns CDR1 LGHDT and CDR2 YNNKEL (reference sequence). V shed 3 bases and J shed 1 base, with 13 bases lying between them. The CDR3 runs 16 residues. CDR3 coding DNA: TGTGCCAGCAGCCACGAACTCAGGGGTTCCTACAATGAGCAGTTCTTC. Its translation: CASSHELRGSYNEQFF.

This clonotype was found a few times. The chain joins TRBV24-1 to TRBJ2-1; 9 bases match TRBD2. The CDR3 has 13 amino acids. Trimming at V came to 4 bases and at J to 10 bases, leaving 4 bases not matched to a gene. CDR1 is KGHDR and CDR2 is SFDVKD in the germline V gene. This CDR3 is CATSDPSGDEQFF. CDR3 sequence (DNA): TGTGCCACCAGTGACCCTAGCGGGGACGAGCAGTTCTTC.

This clonotype was observed many times. Possible read error: a much larger clone is one base away. The chain joins TRBV20-1 to TRBJ2-1; the match to TRBD2 covers 8 bases. Per germline, CDR1 DFQATT and CDR2 SNEGSKA (reference sequence). The CDR3 sequence is 15 residues long. The V segment lost 0 bases and the J segment 8 bases; nucleotides outside the gene matches: 9. The CDR3 DNA sequence: TGCAGTGCTAGAGATTGGGGAGCGGGAGTCCATGAGCAGTTCTTC. It yields the protein CSARDWGAGVHEQFF.

The chain joins TRBV4-3 to TRBJ2-5, with D possibly matching TRBD2 (6 bases). The DNA end lines up better with TRBJ2-7; the J call may be wrong. Germline values: CDR1 LGHNA, CDR2 YSLEER. The CDR3 totals 15 residues. CDR3 sequence reads: CASSQDLGGYNEQYF. CDR3 DNA sequence: TGCGCCAGCAGCCAAGATCTAGGAGGGTATAACGAGCAGTACTTC.

The genes are TRBV7-2 and TRBJ2-5; 9 bases are a match to TRBD2. Germline-derived CDR1 and CDR2 are SGHTA and FQGNSA. V trimming: 2 bases; J trimming: 3 bases; junction bases outside the gene matches: 4. The CDR3 is made up of 15 amino acids. CDR3 protein: CASSLYKRGEETQYF. DNA of the CDR3: TGTGCCAGCAGCTTATATAAGCGGGGGGAAGAGACCCAGTACTTC.